The 32 T cell receptor beta chains below come from one sample, sequenced in a study of vaccination effects on CD4 cells after COVID-19. Data came from immunoSEQ multiplex PCR; TCRdb stores just in-frame clones and leaves some out. The repertoire holds around 41,000 clones, with around three quarters as singletons. ViraFEST expansion of antigen-specific CD4+ T cells with viral peptide pools preceded sequencing. Cells that had been cultured for about 10 days were the source of isolated CD4+ T cells. Negative nucleocapsid antibody tests before and after vaccination confirmed no previous SARS-CoV-2 infection. The antigens for these receptors are not known. Source: CD4+ T cells from PBMCs cultured with SARS-CoV-2 spike peptides, taken before COVID-19 vaccination. The receptor source for this set is a human donor who received a COVID-19 vaccine.

This clone was recorded only once. This chain links TRBV5-1 with TRBJ2-3, with 8 bases identical to TRBD2. Germline assignment: CDR1 SGHRS and CDR2 YFSETQ. This CDR3 spans 15 amino acids. V lost 0 bases, J lost 5 bases, and 5 bases stayed unmatched. This chain's CDR3 is CASSLGAGGLDTQYF. The CDR3 DNA is TGCGCCAGCAGCTTGGGGGCGGGGGGCTTAGATACGCAGTATTTT.

A few counts support this clone. This chain connects TRBV6-5 to TRBJ1-6; perhaps TRBD1 as D (6 bases). The CDR3 sequence is 12 residues long. Germline CDR1 reads MNHEY; CDR2 reads SVGAGI. Trimming left V 8 bases short and J 7 bases short, with 9 bases between. The CDR3 loop is CASRTANSPLHF. The CDR3 nucleotides read TGTGCCAGCCGGACAGCGAATTCACCCCTCCACTTT.

The CDR3 bases are TGTGCCAGTAGTATAGACGGGGATGGGCCTACAGATACGCAGTATTTT. Amino acid sequence: CASSIDGDGPTDTQYF. The genes are TRBV19 and TRBJ2-3; possibly TRBD2 for D (5 bases). CDR3 size: 16 residues. The germline CDR1 and CDR2 sequences are LNHDA and SQIVND (reference sequence). The V end lost 0 bases, the J end lost 3 bases, and 13 bases lay between the germline ends.

The V and J genes are TRBV28 and TRBJ2-3, with 8 positions matching TRBD1. The CDR3 has 13 amino acids. In germline, CDR1 is MDHEN, CDR2 SYDVKM. Trimming took 7 bases from V and 5 from J; bases not matched to a gene: 5. The CDR3 coding sequence is TGTGCCAGCACCCGGACAGGGAAAGATACGCAGTATTTT. Its protein product is CASTRTGKDTQYF.

This clone was seen a few times. CDR3 loop: CATSRRTGPTEAFF. CDR3 sequence (DNA): TGTGCCACCAGCAGAAGGACAGGACCCACTGAAGCTTTCTTT. J is TRBJ1-1 and V is TRBV15, with 7 positions matching TRBD1. V was pared by 2 bases and J by 4 bases, with 4 bases of the junction left unmatched. This CDR3 region has 14 residues. The germline V gene has CDR1 LNHNV and CDR2 YYDKDF (reference sequence).

CDR3 region: CASSPPLAVDTGELFF. The CDR3 coding sequence is TGTGCCAGCAGCCCACCCCTAGCGGTAGACACCGGGGAGCTGTTTTTT. The chain is built from TRBV9 and TRBJ2-2; TRBD2 agrees at 7 bases. Germline CDR1 and CDR2: SGDLS and YYNGEE. The length of the CDR3 is 16 residues. V lost 4 bases and J lost 3; bases outside the gene matches: 9.

This chain joins TRBV18 and TRBJ1-4; D is perhaps TRBD1 (6 bases). Per the germline V gene, CDR1 is KGHSH and CDR2 is LQKENI. This CDR3 has 16 amino acids. Deletions cut 2 bases from V and 3 bases from J, with 13 bases between. Here the CDR3 DNA reads TGTGCCAGCTCACCAGGTGTAGGGGGACCTAATGAAAAACTGTTTTTT. Amino acids: CASSPGVGGPNEKLFF.

This rearrangement joins TRBV5-5 to TRBJ1-3, with D maybe TRBD1 (5 bases). The CDR3 contains 14 residues. Germline V CDR1 and CDR2: SGHKS, YYEKEE (reference sequence). Trimming left V 4 bases short and J 0 bases short, with 8 bases between. CDR3 in DNA: TGTGCCAGCAGCGGGACCCTCTCTGGAAACACCATATATTTT. It specifies CASSGTLSGNTIYF.

The J gene is TRBJ2-2, the V gene TRBV7-3; TRBD2 is a possible D gene (7 bases). Trimming left V 3 bases short and J 6 bases short, with 14 bases between. CDR3 length equals 15 residues. The germline V gene has CDR1 SGHTA and CDR2 FQGTGA. The CDR3 sequence is CASSFGGGLSGELFF. CDR3 DNA sequence: TGTGCCAGCAGCTTTGGGGGGGGGCTCTCCGGGGAGCTGTTTTTT.

The rearrangement uses TRBV6-2 or TRBV6-3 and TRBJ2-3; D unresolved. The germline V gene has CDR1 MNHEY and CDR2 SVGEGT. The CDR3 runs to 14 residues. The germline V and J ends were trimmed by 0 bases and 2 bases, with 6 bases remaining between them. Here the CDR3 reads CASSYSAPTDTQYF. The CDR3 DNA sequence: TGTGCCAGCAGTTACTCTGCTCCCACAGATACGCAGTATTTT.

This clone has just one count. The rearrangement uses TRBV3-1 (or the pseudogene TRBV3-2) and TRBJ2-5, with D maybe TRBD1 (6 bases). Germline CDR1 reads LGHDT; CDR2 reads YNNKEL (reference sequence). Trimming stripped 5 bases from V and 4 bases from J, with 8 bases between. The CDR3 extends over 12 amino acids. The CDR3 loop is CASSGGGETQYF. The CDR3 bases are TGTGCCAGCAGCGGGGGCGGAGAGACCCAGTACTTC.

This clone was recorded once. The rearrangement uses TRBV18 and TRBJ2-3; D is possibly TRBD1 (5 bases). The CDR3 is made up of 14 amino acids. V was cut by 2 bases and J by 5 bases, with 11 bases left in between. Per the germline V gene, CDR1 is KGHSH and CDR2 is LQKENI. CDR3 DNA sequence: TGTGCCAGCTCACCAGTGTCAGGGTTAGATACGCAGTATTTT. Its translation: CASSPVSGLDTQYF.

This clone appeared once. The chain combines TRBV7-3 with TRBJ2-6, with D perhaps given as TRBD1 or TRBD2 (5 bases each). Germline-derived CDR1 and CDR2 are SGHTA and FQGTGA. CDR3 length: 14 amino acids. The V gene lost 5 bases and the J gene lost 2 bases, with 7 bases spanning the gap. CDR3: CASSMGAGANVLTF. The CDR3 region has the DNA TGTGCCAGCAGCATGGGGGCTGGGGCCAACGTCCTGACTTTC. Looking up the rest from reference TRBV7-3 and TRBJ2-6 gives the full variable domain: GAGVSQTPSNKVTEKGKYVELRCDPISGHTALYWYRQSLGQGPEFLIYFQGTGAADDSGLPNDRFFAVRPEGSVSTLKIQRTERGDSAVYLCASSMGAGANVLTFGAGSRLTVL.

The chain has TRBV27 and TRBJ1-6; D is ambiguous. Germline CDR1 and CDR2: MNHEY and SMNVEV (reference sequence). The CDR3 consists of 14 residues. The ends were cut back, 2 bases at V and 5 bases at J, with 7 bases in the middle. The CDR3 loop is CASSLNGHNSPLHF. The CDR3 DNA reads TGTGCCAGCAGTTTAAACGGACATAATTCACCCCTCCACTTT.

This chain uses TRBV12-3 or TRBV12-4 with TRBJ2-1; D remains ambiguous. V lost 3 bases and J lost 8, with 5 bases in between. This CDR3 has 11 amino acids. The CDR3 sequence: CASSFGDEQFF. CDR3 DNA: TGTGCCAGCAGTTTTGGGGATGAGCAGTTCTTC.

V is TRBV6-5 and J is TRBJ1-2; D is unclear. Germline-derived CDR1 and CDR2 are MNHEY and SVGAGI. This CDR3 contains 13 residues. V was clipped by 6 bases and J by 0 bases, with 8 bases between them. The CDR3 DNA sequence: TGTGCCAGCAGCGTCGGGACTAACTATGGCTACACCTTC. It encodes CASSVGTNYGYTF.

This sequence joins TRBV5-4 and TRBJ2-3; 7 bases align to TRBD2. Germline trimming cut 2 bases from V and 5 bases from J; bases unmatched to any gene: 8. Germline V lookup: CDR1 SGHNT, CDR2 YYREEE (reference sequence). The CDR3 runs 15 residues. The CDR3 loop is CASSFGGRVRDTQYF. For the CDR3, the DNA is TGTGCCAGCAGCTTTGGTGGGAGGGTTCGAGATACGCAGTATTTT.

J is TRBJ1-5 and V is TRBV30, with 8 positions matching TRBD1. The CDR3 consists of 12 residues. Looked up from germline, CDR1 is GTSNPN and CDR2 is SVGIG (reference sequence). The V segment lost 2 bases and the J segment 7 bases; nucleotides outside the gene matches: 1. CDR3 in amino acids: CAWSQGAQPQHF. The DNA for the CDR3 is TGTGCCTGGAGTCAGGGGGCCCAGCCCCAGCATTTT.

The chain recombines TRBV24-1 with TRBJ1-5; no clear D. The V and J ends lost 5 bases and 6 bases respectively, with 10 bases between them. CDR1 KGHDR and CDR2 SFDVKD come from the germline V gene. CDR3 length: 13 residues. For the CDR3, the DNA is TGTGCCACCAGTGCGGATTCTGTTCAGCCCCAGCATTTT. Translated: CATSADSVQPQHF.

This clone came up once. The V gene is TRBV3-1 (or the pseudogene TRBV3-2), the J gene TRBJ1-1; unclear D gene. Germline CDR1 LGHDT, CDR2 YNNKEL (reference sequence). This CDR3 contains 11 residues. Trimming shortened V by 1 base and J by 5 bases, and 2 bases separated the two germline ends. For the CDR3, the DNA is TGTGCCAGCAGCCAAGGAACTGAAGCTTTCTTT. This sequence encodes CASSQGTEAFF.

V is TRBV4-2 and J is TRBJ2-1; D remains ambiguous. Trimming pared 4 bases from V and 7 bases from J, leaving 17 bases between. Germline V gene sequence: CDR1 LGHNA, CDR2 YNFKEQ. The CDR3 is 15 amino acids. CDR3 sequence (DNA): TGTGCCAGCAGCCCCCCTCCTTCGGGTTCAAATGAGCAGTTCTTC. Its protein product is CASSPPPSGSNEQFF.

V gene TRBV2 combines with J gene TRBJ2-3; D unresolved. The CDR3 sequence is 12 residues long. With 3 bases removed from V and 5 bases from J, the gap between germline ends came to 6 bases. Germline CDR1 reads SNHLY; CDR2 reads FYNNEI. CDR3 protein: CASSEFRDTQYF. For the CDR3, the DNA is TGTGCCAGCAGTGAGTTCAGAGATACGCAGTATTTT.

This clone was observed once. The genes are TRBV6-4 and TRBJ2-1, with TRBD2 as a possible D gene (6 bases). This CDR3 region has 16 residues. Germline V gives CDR1 MRHNA, CDR2 SNTAGT. Trimming removed 0 bases at V and 2 bases at J, with 11 bases between. CDR3 loop: CASSDSGGEPYNEQFF. In nucleotides, the CDR3 is TGTGCCAGCAGTGACTCGGGCGGGGAACCCTACAATGAGCAGTTCTTC.

V gene TRBV5-6 combines with J gene TRBJ1-1; the D gene is possibly TRBD1 (5 bases). V lost 0 bases to trimming and J lost 11 bases, with 11 bases between them. This CDR3 has 12 residues. Germline CDR1 and CDR2: SGHDT and YYEEEE. The CDR3 DNA sequence: TGTGCCAGCAGCTTGGCAGCAGGGCAGGCTTTCTTT. Translated: CASSLAAGQAFF.

The J gene is TRBJ2-5, the V gene TRBV4-1; D gene unclear. V was cut by 1 base and J by 4 bases, with 7 bases left in between. The CDR3 consists of 13 residues. The germline V gene encodes CDR1 MGHRA and CDR2 YSYEKL. This CDR3 reads CASSQVFGETQYF. The CDR3 nucleotides read TGCGCCAGCAGCCAAGTGTTCGGAGAGACCCAGTACTTC.

The V gene is TRBV15, the J gene TRBJ1-2, with D unresolved. Trimming removed 1 base from V and 2 bases from J, with 11 bases in between. Germline CDR1 reads LNHNV; CDR2 reads YYDKDF (reference sequence). The CDR3 loop spans 15 amino acids. The CDR3 is CATSRVLTENYGYTF. The CDR3 nucleotides read TGTGCCACCAGCAGAGTCCTCACAGAGAACTATGGCTACACCTTC.

This chain links TRBV28 with TRBJ2-5, with D hard to call. The germline V gene has CDR1 MDHEN and CDR2 SYDVKM. This CDR3 has 13 residues. The germline V and J ends were trimmed by 3 bases and 7 bases, with 12 bases remaining between them. CDR3 amino acids: CASSLVRRGTQYF. The CDR3 DNA is TGTGCCAGCAGTTTGGTCCGACGAGGGACCCAGTACTTC. Together with reference TRBV28 and TRBJ2-5, the CDR3 gives the full variable domain: DVKVTQSSRYLVKRTGEKVFLECVQDMDHENMFWYRQDPGLGLRLIYFSYDVKMKEKGDIPEGYSVSREKKERFSLILESASTNQTSMYLCASSLVRRGTQYFGPGTRLLVL.

This chain connects TRBV3-1 (or the pseudogene TRBV3-2) to TRBJ1-4; D might be TRBD1 (5 bases). The V gene's germline CDR1 is LGHDT and CDR2 YNNKEL (reference sequence). This CDR3 spans 15 amino acids. Trimming took off 1 base at V and 8 bases at J, with 14 bases between the two ends. The CDR3 spells CASSQGKQEREKLFF. In DNA form, the CDR3 reads TGTGCCAGCAGCCAAGGAAAACAGGAGCGCGAAAAACTGTTTTTT.

This rearrangement joins TRBV9 to TRBJ1-2; D uncertain. CDR3 length equals 13 residues. The germline gives CDR1 SGDLS, CDR2 YYNGEE. The V and J ends lost 0 bases and 2 bases respectively, with 5 bases between them. The CDR3 region has the DNA TGTGCCAGCAGCGTAGCCCTAAACTATGGCTACACCTTC. Translation: CASSVALNYGYTF.

This clone is a singleton in its sample. The rearrangement links TRBV19 to TRBJ2-5; 8 bases match TRBD2. CDR1 is LNHDA and CDR2 is SQIVND in the germline V gene (reference sequence). The CDR3 spans 14 residues. V shed 7 bases, J shed 5 bases, and the junction held 9 bases outside the gene matches. The CDR3 protein is CASMAGGRLETQYF. DNA of the CDR3: TGTGCCAGTATGGCGGGGGGTAGATTGGAGACCCAGTACTTC.

This clone has only one observation. V is TRBV30 and J is TRBJ2-5; D is ambiguous. V gave up 0 bases and J gave up 5 bases, with 10 bases separating them. The germline V gene has CDR1 GTSNPN and CDR2 SVGIG (reference sequence). The CDR3 runs 13 residues. The chain's CDR3 is CAWSVPERETQYF. The DNA for the CDR3 is TGTGCCTGGAGTGTACCAGAGAGGGAGACCCAGTACTTC.

CDR3 amino acids: CASSMAGTATNEKLFF. The DNA of the CDR3 is TGTGCCAGTAGTATGGCAGGAACTGCAACTAATGAAAAACTGTTTTTT. This chain links TRBV19 with TRBJ1-4; D unclear. The germline V gene has CDR1 LNHDA and CDR2 SQIVND (reference sequence). CDR3 size: 16 residues. V was clipped by 3 bases and J by 0 bases, with 11 bases between them.